This T cell receptor beta chain emerged from a study of shared T cell receptors in the human thymus (TCRdb year 2021). In terms of the full investigation: The study investigated the way shared, self-reactive T-cell receptor alpha chains are produced in the human thymus.

Taken from the germline V gene, the CDR1 and CDR2 loops are MDHEN and SYDVKM. Unmatched junction bases come to 6, with V trimmed by 5 bases and J by 3 bases. The CDR3 numbers 15 residues from cysteine through phenylalanine. The DNA shown is the 45-base CDR3, in frame from base 1. To note about this clone: Its recognized antigen is unknown. No base quality values were provided; no much bigger clone lies one nucleotide off. This CDR3 is also generated by other DNA sequences in the sample.

Receptors were amplified or captured by the immunoSEQ multiplex PCR assay. Imported from immuneACCESS, the table was reduced by TCRdb to in-frame sequences with V and J called. These copies leave out some clones; in studies compared against another copy, an unresolved V gene accounts for under half, and the cause of the remainder is not known. Present in this sample are about 660,000 clones, around 87% of which were seen just once. More than 0.009% of the sample rests with the top ten. These same records also appear under a second study, on human thymus T cells. Per that second paper: The donors were immunologically healthy infants in Finland who had open corrective cardiac surgery for congenital heart defects. Thymus tissue was collected as surgical resects that were removed during corrective cardiac surgery. Biased V and J gene segment usage appeared to be present in both thymic and peripheral blood repertoires. Highly overlapping thymic TCR repertoires among unrelated individuals were reported in the related research. The study described the TCR alpha and beta repertoires in roughly 8 infant thymus samples and four matching peripheral blood samples. The infant donors were about 6 to 244 days old, and the cohort included about 6 males and a couple of females. Thymocytes were mechanically released from the tissue and were stored as pellets of about 9-33 million cells at -70 degrees C. A QIAsymphony instrument was used to extract genomic DNA from frozen cell pellets. Using the immunoSEQ multiplex PCR assay, the TCRB and TCRAD loci were amplified from a standardized quantity of quality-controlled genomic DNA. The V(D)J region was spanned by amplicons of a length sufficient to cover the CDR3 and to identify V and J genes. The commercial immunoSEQ service was used to sequence amplicons on an Illumina platform. Corrections for primer bias and sequencing errors followed previously described methods, while TCRAD and TCRB definitions were based on the IMGT database. Repertoires were analysed with immunoSEQ Analyzer 3.0 and VDJTools, covering basic statistics, V/J segment usage, diversity estimates, rarefaction and pairwise overlap. To estimate diversity, the Chao1, ChaoE, Efron-Thisted, Shannon and inverse Simpson indices were applied, and diversity was also estimated on datasets down-sampled to the smallest sample. Repertoire overlap used strict matching of CDR3 nucleotide sequence, V gene and J gene, with Jaccard-based multidimensional scaling clustering. On average, roughly 800,000 unique TCRB clonotypes were obtained from thymus samples, compared with 65,000 to 90,000 from blood samples.

The source is a boy under two years old with a congenital heart defect. Donor details come from another sample of the same person, matched by shared clones. Input material: thymocytes. Recombination linked TRBV28 to TRBJ2-7; the central 11 bases match TRBD2. The DNA sequence reads TGTGCCAGCAGTCTAGGGACTAGCGGAAACTACGAGCAGTACTTC. This is translated as CASSLGTSGNYEQYF.